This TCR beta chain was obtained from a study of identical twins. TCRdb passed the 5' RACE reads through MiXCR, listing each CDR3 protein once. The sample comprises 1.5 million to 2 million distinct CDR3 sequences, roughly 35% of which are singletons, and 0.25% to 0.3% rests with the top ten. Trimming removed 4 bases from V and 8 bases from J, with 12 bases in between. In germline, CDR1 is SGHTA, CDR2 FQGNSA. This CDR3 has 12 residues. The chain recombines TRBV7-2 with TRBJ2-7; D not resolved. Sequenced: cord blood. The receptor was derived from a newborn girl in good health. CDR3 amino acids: CASSSGQIQQYF. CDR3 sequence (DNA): TGTGCCAGCAGCTCGGGCCAAATTCAGCAGTACTTC.